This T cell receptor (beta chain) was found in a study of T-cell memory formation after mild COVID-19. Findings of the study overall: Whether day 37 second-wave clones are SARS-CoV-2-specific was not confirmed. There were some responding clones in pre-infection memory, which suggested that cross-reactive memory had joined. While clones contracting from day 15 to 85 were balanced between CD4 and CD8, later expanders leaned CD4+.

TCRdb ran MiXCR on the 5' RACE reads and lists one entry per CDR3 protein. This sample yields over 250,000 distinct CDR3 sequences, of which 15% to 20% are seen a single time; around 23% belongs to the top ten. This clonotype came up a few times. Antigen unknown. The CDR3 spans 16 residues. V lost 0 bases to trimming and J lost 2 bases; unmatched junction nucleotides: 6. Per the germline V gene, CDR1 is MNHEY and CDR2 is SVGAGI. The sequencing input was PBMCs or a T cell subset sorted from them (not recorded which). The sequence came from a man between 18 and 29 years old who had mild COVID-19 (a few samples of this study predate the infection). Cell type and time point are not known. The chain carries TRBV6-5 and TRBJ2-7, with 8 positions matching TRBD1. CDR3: CASSYSSGTGTYEQYF. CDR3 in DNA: TGTGCCAGCAGTTACTCGAGTGGGACAGGTACCTACGAGCAGTACTTC.